Listed below are T cell receptor beta chains from one sample, sequenced in a study of T-cell memory formation after mild COVID-19. TCRdb re-derived calls from the 5' RACE reads in MiXCR, one entry per CDR3 protein. In the table there are approximately 290,000 distinct CDR3 sequences, 15% to 20% of which are singletons. Material for sequencing was PBMCs or a T cell subset sorted from them (not recorded which). All receptors derive from a man younger than 35 who had mild COVID-19 (a few samples of this study predate the infection). Cell type and time point are not known. CDR3s include the opening cysteine and the closing phenylalanine or tryptophan. D genes are given only for firm matches. Where a row states a size, it is once, few, many or the class of an expanded clone; other rows omit it.

clone_size j_call d_call v_call cdr3_aa cdr3_nt
. TRBJ2-2 . TRBV3-1 CASSHEGVNTGELFF TGTGCCAGCAGCCACGAGGGTGTCAACACCGGGGAGCTGTTTTTT
few TRBJ2-1 . TRBV5-1 CASSLANGAGNEQFF TGCGCCAGCAGCTTGGCAAACGGGGCGGGGAATGAGCAGTTCTTC
few TRBJ2-7 . TRBV3-1 CASSQQGSYGEQYF TGTGCCAGCAGCCAACAGGGGAGTTATGGCGAGCAGTACTTC
few TRBJ2-1 TRBD2 TRBV5-1 CASSTVLAGLGGNEQFF TGCGCCAGCAGCACCGTCCTAGCGGGGTTAGGGGGGAATGAGCAGTTCTTC
many TRBJ2-5 TRBD2 TRBV11-2 CASSLSTGGETQYF TGTGCCAGCAGCTTAAGTACGGGGGGGGAGACCCAGTACTTC
few TRBJ2-1 . TRBV10-3 CAISALGPSQGDEQFF TGTGCCATCAGTGCCTTAGGGCCCAGTCAAGGGGATGAGCAGTTCTTC
few TRBJ2-7 TRBD1 TRBV6-5 CASSIRGRGYEQYF TGTGCCAGCAGTATCAGGGGGCGAGGATACGAGCAGTACTTC
. TRBJ2-6 . TRBV6-5 CASSYGVLTGANVLTF TGTGCCAGCAGTTACGGGGTTCTAACTGGGGCCAACGTCCTGACTTTC
few TRBJ2-3 TRBD2 TRBV12-3/TRBV12-4 CASSSWPGRGGNPDTQYF TGTGCCAGCAGTTCCTGGCCGGGGCGGGGGGGCAACCCAGATACGCAGTATTTT
many TRBJ1-1 . TRBV7-9 CASSRRDINEAFF TGTGCCAGCAGCCGCCGTGACATAAATGAAGCTTTCTTT
. TRBJ2-2 TRBD1 TRBV9 CASSAGTGDTGELFF TGTGCCAGCAGCGCCGGGACAGGGGACACCGGGGAGCTGTTTTTT
many TRBJ2-1 . TRBV12-3/TRBV12-4 CASRAGGDEQFF TGTGCCAGCAGGGCAGGGGGGGATGAGCAGTTCTTC
. TRBJ2-7 . TRBV29-1 CSGGVTYEQYF TGCAGCGGAGGGGTAACCTACGAGCAGTACTTC
. TRBJ1-3 . TRBV12-3/TRBV12-4 CASSLSRQPGNTIYF TGTGCCAGCAGTTTATCCCGGCAACCCGGAAACACCATATATTTT
. TRBJ2-3 TRBD2 TRBV12-3/TRBV12-4 CASSASGTSGASTDTQYF TGTGCCAGCAGTGCCTCCGGGACTAGCGGGGCAAGCACAGATACGCAGTATTTT
few TRBJ2-4 TRBD2 TRBV5-1 CASSLVGGNGIQYF TGCGCCAGCAGCTTGGTGGGAGGGAACGGCATTCAGTACTTC
few TRBJ1-5 . TRBV4-1 CASSKADSPQRAQHF TGCGCCAGCAGCAAAGCAGACAGTCCCCAGAGGGCCCAGCATTTT
. TRBJ1-2 TRBD1 TRBV29-1 CSALTGGYGYTF TGCAGCGCTTTGACAGGGGGCTATGGCTACACCTTC
many TRBJ2-2 . TRBV10-3 CAISERAGELFF TGTGCCATCAGTGAGAGGGCCGGGGAGCTGTTTTTT
few TRBJ1-2 . TRBV21-1 CASSLTGSIYGYTF TGTGCCAGCAGCTTAACCGGGTCGATCTATGGCTACACCTTC
few TRBJ1-4 . TRBV9 CASSVGTVFNEKLFF TGTGCCAGCAGCGTAGGAACGGTGTTTAATGAAAAACTGTTTTTT
few TRBJ1-2 TRBD1 TRBV4-3 CASSQARTGGYGYTF TGCGCCAGCAGCCAAGCCCGGACAGGGGGCTATGGCTACACCTTC
. TRBJ1-2 TRBD1 TRBV6-5 CASSPRDRGAYGYTF TGTGCCAGCAGTCCCCGGGACAGGGGAGCCTATGGCTACACCTTC
few TRBJ1-2 TRBD1 TRBV12-3/TRBV12-4 CASSPKEGAWNYGYTF TGTGCCAGCTCCCCTAAGGAGGGGGCTTGGAACTATGGCTACACCTTC
. TRBJ1-6 TRBD1 TRBV12-3/TRBV12-4 CASRTTGSSSPLHF TGTGCCAGCAGAACGACAGGGAGCTCTTCACCCCTCCACTTT
few TRBJ2-7 . TRBV20-1 CSARPPQAYSEQYF TGCAGTGCTAGACCCCCCCAGGCGTATAGCGAGCAGTACTTC
. TRBJ2-7 TRBD1 TRBV2 CASSEDRGIVEQYF TGTGCCAGCAGTGAGGACAGGGGGATTGTCGAGCAGTACTTC
many TRBJ2-7 . TRBV6-5 CASSPLGRVGSYEQYF TGTGCCAGCAGCCCACTGGGCCGGGTAGGCTCCTACGAGCAGTACTTC
few TRBJ1-5 . TRBV15 CATSISQGYQPQHF TGTGCCACCAGCATCAGTCAGGGGTATCAGCCCCAGCATTTT
. TRBJ2-1 . TRBV5-6 CASSMGGKAYNEQFF TGTGCCAGCAGCATGGGCGGGAAAGCCTACAATGAGCAGTTCTTC